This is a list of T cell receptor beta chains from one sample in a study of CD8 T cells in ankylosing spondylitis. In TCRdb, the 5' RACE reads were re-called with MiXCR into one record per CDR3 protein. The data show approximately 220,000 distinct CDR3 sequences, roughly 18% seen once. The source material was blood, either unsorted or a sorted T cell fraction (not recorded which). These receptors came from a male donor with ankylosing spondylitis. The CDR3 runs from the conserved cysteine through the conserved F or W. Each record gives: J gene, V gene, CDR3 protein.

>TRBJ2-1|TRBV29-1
CSVRGASGARGSYNEQFF
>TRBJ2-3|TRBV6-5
CASSYNSGSTDTQYF
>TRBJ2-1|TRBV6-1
CASSENVQGAIAYNEQFF
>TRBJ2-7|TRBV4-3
CASSQGDSGEQYF
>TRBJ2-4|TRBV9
CASSVVGGWDRENIQYF
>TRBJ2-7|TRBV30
CAWMTGLTYEQYF
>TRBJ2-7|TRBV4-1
CASSQGDGAPGEQYF
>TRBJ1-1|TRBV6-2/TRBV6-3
CASTYGEVNTEAFF
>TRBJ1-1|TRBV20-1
CSARDAGQGGTEAFF
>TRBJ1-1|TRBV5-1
CASSTAGTEAFF
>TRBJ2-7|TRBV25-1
CASSEPLGGEQYF
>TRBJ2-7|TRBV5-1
CASSAPDSYEQYF
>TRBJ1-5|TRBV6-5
CASSYSSVLGGGQPQHF
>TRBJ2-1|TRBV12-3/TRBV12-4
CASSLKPGPGEQFF
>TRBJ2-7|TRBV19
CASTPWLVRVYEQYF
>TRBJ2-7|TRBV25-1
CASSDPGSPEQYF
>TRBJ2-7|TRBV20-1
CSARPDIYASREQYF
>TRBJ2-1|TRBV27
CASSFRSNEQFF
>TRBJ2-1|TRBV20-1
CSARVLNSKAYNEQFF
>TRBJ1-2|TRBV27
CASSTRTAYGYTF
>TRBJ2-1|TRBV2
CASRGDRVRYNEQFF
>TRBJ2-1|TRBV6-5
CASSYSASGGGEQFF
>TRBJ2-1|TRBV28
CASSQEAAANEQFF
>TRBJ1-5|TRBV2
CASSQWTDSNQPQHF
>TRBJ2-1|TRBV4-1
CASSQVDFYNEQFF
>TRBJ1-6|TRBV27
CASSLGTGGRNSPLHF
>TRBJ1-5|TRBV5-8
CASSLESEQLEQPQHF
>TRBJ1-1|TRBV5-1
CASSLAGTTEAFF
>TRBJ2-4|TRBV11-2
CASSWDRVIQYF
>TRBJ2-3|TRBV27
CASTRLADSTDTQYF
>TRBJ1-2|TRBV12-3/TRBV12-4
CASSWGTGSGYTF
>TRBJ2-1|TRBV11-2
CASSLMAGGYNEQFF
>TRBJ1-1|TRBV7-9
CASSLASSGFEAFF
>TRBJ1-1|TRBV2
CASRASWGGTEAFF
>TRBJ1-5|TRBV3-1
CASSYDRGSNQPQHF
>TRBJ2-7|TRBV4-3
CASSPGTSGDLEQYF
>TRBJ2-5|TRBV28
CATGETQYF
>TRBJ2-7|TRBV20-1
CSASPQGGSYEQYF
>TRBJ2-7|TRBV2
CASIHTGLPENYEQYF
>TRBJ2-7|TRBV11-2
CASSPGDLEQYF
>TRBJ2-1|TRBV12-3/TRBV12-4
CASSFWGSSYNEQFF
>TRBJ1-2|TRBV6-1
CASSWDQNYGYTF
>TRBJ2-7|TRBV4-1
CASSQEGAYEQYF
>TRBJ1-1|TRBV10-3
CAISESLAEAFF
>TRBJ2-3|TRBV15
CATSREGFNTDTQYF
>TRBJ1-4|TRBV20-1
CSAREGGAVNEKLFF
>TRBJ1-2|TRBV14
CASSYGTGNGYTF
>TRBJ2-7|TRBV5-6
CASSLAGHPYEQYF
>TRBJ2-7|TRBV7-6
CASSSALGGLEQYF
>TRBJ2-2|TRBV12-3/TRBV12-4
CASSFLIGNTGELFF
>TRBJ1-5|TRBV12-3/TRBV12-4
CASSWGQSNQPQHF
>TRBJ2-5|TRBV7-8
CASSYYRDREETQYF
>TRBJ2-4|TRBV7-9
CASSLGVTKNIQYF
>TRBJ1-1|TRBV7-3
CASSLTGGVPLGNTEAFF
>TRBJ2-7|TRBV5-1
CASSLKIDSYEQYF